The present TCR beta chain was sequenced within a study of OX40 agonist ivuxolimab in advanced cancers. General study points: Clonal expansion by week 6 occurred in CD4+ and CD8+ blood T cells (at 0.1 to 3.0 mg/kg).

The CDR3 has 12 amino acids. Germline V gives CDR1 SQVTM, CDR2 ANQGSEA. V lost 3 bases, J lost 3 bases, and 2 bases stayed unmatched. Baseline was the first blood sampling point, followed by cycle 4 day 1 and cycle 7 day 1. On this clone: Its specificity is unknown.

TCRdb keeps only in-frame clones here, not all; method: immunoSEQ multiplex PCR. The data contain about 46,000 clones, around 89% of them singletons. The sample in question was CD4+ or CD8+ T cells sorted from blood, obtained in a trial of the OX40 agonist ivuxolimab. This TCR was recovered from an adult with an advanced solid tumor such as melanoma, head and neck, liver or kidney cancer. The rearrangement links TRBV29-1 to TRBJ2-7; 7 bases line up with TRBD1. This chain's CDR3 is CSVEYRGYEQYF. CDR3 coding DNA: TGCAGCGTTGAGTACAGGGGCTACGAGCAGTACTTC.